The 2 T cell receptor beta chains presented below share a single source sample, sequenced in a study of beta chain features in type 1 diabetes. Whole-study findings and limits: Shortening of TCRB CDR3s, moderate but significant, appeared in all four CD4+ subsets of Type 1 diabetes patients.

These receptors have no known antigen. Expressed TCRB transcripts were sequenced because the entire RNA isolate underwent reverse transcription. Generated by immunoSEQ multiplex PCR, the TCRdb table keeps only in-frame clones and is missing some. The top ten clones hold 0.017% of a sample with 250,000 to 300,000 clones, 14% of them seen once. The sample was naive CD4+ T cells from blood. All receptors derive from a man in his thirties or forties with type 1 diabetes.

This chain's CDR3 is CASSPIQTVNSYEQYF. CDR3 nucleotide sequence: TGTGCCAGCAGTCCCATACAAACAGTGAACTCCTACGAGCAGTACTTC. This chain joins TRBV27 and TRBJ2-7; no firm D call. V shed 5 bases and J shed 0 bases, with 17 bases lying between them. This CDR3 has 16 residues. Germline V gene sequence: CDR1 MNHEY, CDR2 SMNVEV (reference sequence).

The rearrangement links TRBV30 to TRBJ1-1, with 8 positions matching TRBD1. The V gene's germline CDR1 is GTSNPN and CDR2 SVGIG (reference sequence). The CDR3 contains 12 residues. With V trimmed by 5 bases and J by 11 bases, 10 bases remained unmatched. Written as DNA, the CDR3 is TGTGCCTGGTCTCAGGGGGCCCCCTCGGCTTTCTTT. It translates to CAWSQGAPSAFF.